A selection of T cell receptor beta chains follows, all from one sample in a study of blood T cell repertoires in COVID-19. Measured with immunoSEQ multiplex PCR; TCRdb has only the in-frame clones, and not every one. The sample consists of about 430,000 clones, more than 70% of them appearing once. The sample comprised PBMCs or T cells enriched from blood (not recorded which). All receptors come from a young woman who had been exposed to COVID-19. CDR3s include the opening cysteine and the closing phenylalanine or tryptophan.

j_call | v_call | cdr3_length | cdr3_aa
TRBJ2-2 | TRBV12-3/TRBV12-4 | 13 | CASSLTNTGELFF
TRBJ1-4 | TRBV28 | 13 | CASSGQANEKLFF
TRBJ1-2 | TRBV7-2 | 15 | CASSLGGTGDYGYTF
TRBJ1-4 | TRBV14 | 15 | CASSQVQGAGEKLFF
TRBJ2-5 | TRBV15 | 17 | CATSRDLPGKPQETQYF
TRBJ2-6 | TRBV4-3 | 18 | CASSQRSAESSGANVLTF
TRBJ1-1 | TRBV28 | 15 | CASSLLQEKNTEAFF
TRBJ2-7 | TRBV28 | 14 | CASSLRLAGSEQYF
TRBJ2-7 | TRBV19 | 15 | CASSISGSSSYEQYF
TRBJ2-7 | TRBV5-1 | 13 | CASSLRGIYEQYF
TRBJ2-1 | TRBV4-2 | 16 | CASSPWTSGFYNEQFF
TRBJ2-2 | TRBV11-3 | 20 | CASSLGVGTSGRANTGELFF
TRBJ1-2 | TRBV3-1/TRBV3-2 | 17 | CASSQRSRPGTGPGYTF
TRBJ2-2 | TRBV7-2 | 15 | CASSWGSGLPGELFF
TRBJ1-1 | TRBV12-3/TRBV12-4 | 13 | CASSRDTYTEAFF
TRBJ2-3 | TRBV7-2 | 13 | CASISGGRGTQYF
TRBJ2-7 | TRBV6-5 | 15 | CASSPDRGPSYEQYF
TRBJ1-1 | TRBV12-3/TRBV12-4 | 13 | CASSLGMNTEAFF
TRBJ1-2 | TRBV29-1 | 9 | CSVRAGYTF
TRBJ1-1 | TRBV2 | 13 | CASTGQGRPEAFF
TRBJ2-7 | TRBV11-2 | 15 | CASSLLIGTAYEQYF
TRBJ1-1 | TRBV28 | 13 | CASSSDGGAGAFF
TRBJ2-7 | TRBV28 | 15 | CASSLEAGGSYEQYF
TRBJ1-5 | TRBV19 | 17 | CATLWTGGLYSNQPQHF
TRBJ1-1 | TRBV19 | 10 | CATGQGEAFF
TRBJ1-5 | TRBV5-1 | 17 | CASSAGTGVRGNQPQHF
TRBJ2-5 | TRBV5-1 | 19 | CASSPKLAGRGFLQETQYF